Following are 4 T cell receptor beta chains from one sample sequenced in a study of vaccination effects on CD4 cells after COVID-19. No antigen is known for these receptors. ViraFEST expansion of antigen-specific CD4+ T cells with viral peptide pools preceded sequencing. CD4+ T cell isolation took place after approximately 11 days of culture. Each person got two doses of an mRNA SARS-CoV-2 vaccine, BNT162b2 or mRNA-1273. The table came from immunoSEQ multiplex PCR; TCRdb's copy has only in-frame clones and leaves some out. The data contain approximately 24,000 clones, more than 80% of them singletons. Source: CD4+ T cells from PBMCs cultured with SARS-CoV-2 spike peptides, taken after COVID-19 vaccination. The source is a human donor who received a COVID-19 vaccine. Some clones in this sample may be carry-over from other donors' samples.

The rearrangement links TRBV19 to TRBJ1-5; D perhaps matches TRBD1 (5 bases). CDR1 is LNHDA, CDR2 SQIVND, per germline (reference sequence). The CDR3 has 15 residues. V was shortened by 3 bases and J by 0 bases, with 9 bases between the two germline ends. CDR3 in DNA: TGTGCCAGTAGTATCGGGGGGATTAGCAATCAGCCCCAGCATTTT. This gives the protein CASSIGGISNQPQHF.

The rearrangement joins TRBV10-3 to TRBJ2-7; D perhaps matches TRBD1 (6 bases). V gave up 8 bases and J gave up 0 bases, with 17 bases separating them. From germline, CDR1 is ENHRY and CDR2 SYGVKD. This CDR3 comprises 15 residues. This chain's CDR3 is CAIPTHDRTSYEQYV. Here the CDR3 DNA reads TGTGCCATCCCCACCCATGACAGGACCTCCTACGAGCAGTACGTC.

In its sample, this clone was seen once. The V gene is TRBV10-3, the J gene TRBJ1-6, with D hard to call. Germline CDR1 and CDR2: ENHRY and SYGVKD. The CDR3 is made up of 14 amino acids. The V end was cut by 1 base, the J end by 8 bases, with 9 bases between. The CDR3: CAISEFQVHSPLHF. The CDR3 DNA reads TGTGCCATCAGTGAGTTTCAGGTACATTCACCCCTCCACTTT.

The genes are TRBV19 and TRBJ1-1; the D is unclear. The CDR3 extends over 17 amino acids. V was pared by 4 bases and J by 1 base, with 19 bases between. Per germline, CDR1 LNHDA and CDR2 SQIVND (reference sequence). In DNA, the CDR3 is TGTGCCAGTAGTACATATGCGGCGGTACGGGAGAACACTGAAGCTTTCTTT. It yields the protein CASSTYAAVRENTEAFF.